A single sample gave rise to the 24 T cell receptor beta chains below, sequenced in a study of blood T cell repertoires in COVID-19 (TCRdb year 2020). The method was the immunoSEQ multiplex PCR assay. TCRdb provides this immuneACCESS table in a form limited to in-frame rearrangements. Some clones are lacking; in checked studies, under half of them reflect an unresolved V gene, and why the rest are absent is not known. This sample is represented by about 180,000 clones; roughly 85% of them were singletons. About 8.4% of the sample belongs to the ten largest clones. Input material: PBMCs or T cells enriched from blood (not recorded which). These receptors were obtained from a woman under 30 who had recovered from COVID-19.

The chain employs TRBV7-9 and TRBJ2-7, with D tentatively TRBD1 (6 bases). The germline gives CDR1 SEHNR, CDR2 FQNEAQ (reference sequence). The CDR3 totals 12 residues. Trimming removed 5 bases from V and 4 bases from J, with 9 bases in between. DNA of the CDR3: TGTGCCAGCAGCAGGGACATTTACGAGCAGTACTTC. This codes for CASSRDIYEQYF.

The chain couples TRBV6-5 to TRBJ2-7; D is unresolved. V dropped 7 bases and J dropped 4 bases, with 11 bases sitting between them. The CDR3 length is 12 residues. Germline CDR1 reads MNHEY; CDR2 reads SVGAGI. The CDR3 loop reads CASTADNYEQYF. As DNA, the CDR3 is TGTGCCAGCACTGCGGATAATTACGAGCAGTACTTC.

J is TRBJ1-1 and V is TRBV29-1; D is uncertain. V was pared by 4 bases and J by 2 bases, with 8 bases between. The CDR3 runs 12 residues. Germline CDR1 and CDR2: SQVTM and ANQGSEA. CDR3 bases: TGCAGCGTTGCGGCGGATAACACTGAAGCTTTCTTT. This sequence encodes CSVAADNTEAFF.

The J gene is TRBJ2-2, the V gene TRBV7-3, with D unresolved. V was pared by 4 bases and J by 4 bases, with 4 bases between. Germline values: CDR1 SGHTA, CDR2 FQGTGA. The CDR3 length is 12 residues. CDR3 sequence: CASSSVTGELFF. The CDR3 coding sequence is TGTGCCAGCAGCTCGGTCACCGGGGAGCTGTTTTTT.

This chain links TRBV30 with TRBJ1-2, with 9 positions matching TRBD1. The V segment lost 4 bases and the J segment 8 bases; nucleotides outside the gene matches: 11. Germline CDR1 is GTSNPN and CDR2 is SVGIG (reference sequence). The CDR3 is made up of 14 amino acids. CDR3 protein: CAWKPETGGLGYTF. In DNA, the CDR3 is TGTGCCTGGAAACCCGAGACAGGGGGTTTAGGCTACACCTTC.

The chain couples TRBV28 to TRBJ2-7, with 8 nucleotides matching TRBD1. J gave up 6 bases and V 4 bases, and 8 bases lay outside the gene matches. Germline-derived CDR1 and CDR2 are MDHEN and SYDVKM. The CDR3 spans 14 residues. The CDR3 bases are TGTGCCAGCAGTTCCCGGACAGGGATGGCCGAGCAGTACTTC. Translation gives CASSSRTGMAEQYF.

A few counts support this clone. The rearrangement joins TRBV28 to TRBJ1-1; a weak D match, TRBD1 (5 bases). V gave up 2 bases and J gave up 1 base, with 14 bases separating them. In germline, CDR1 is MDHEN, CDR2 SYDVKM. This CDR3 contains 16 residues. This chain's CDR3 is CASSLGAQVGNTEAFF. The CDR3 DNA sequence: TGTGCCAGCAGTTTAGGGGCCCAGGTGGGGAACACTGAAGCTTTCTTT.

A word on this clone: One end of the junction fails to match germline, which may point to a read error. The chain has TRBV27 and TRBJ1-2; D not resolved. This CDR3 is 13 amino acids long. CDR1 and CDR2 (germline): MNHEY, SMNVEV (reference sequence). CDR3: CASSLGPPGFLAF. The CDR3, as DNA: TGTGCCAGCAGTTTAGGGCCTCCAGGATTCCTCGCCTTC.

The chain links TRBV7-2 to TRBJ2-3; D is possibly TRBD2 (6 bases). The V end was cut by 1 base, the J end by 2 bases, with 10 bases between. The CDR3 extends over 15 amino acids. From germline, CDR1 is SGHTA and CDR2 FQGNSA. The CDR3 sequence is CASSLVGGLTDTQYF. The CDR3 DNA reads TGTGCCAGCAGCTTAGTGGGGGGTCTCACAGATACGCAGTATTTT.

The chain employs TRBV6-2 or TRBV6-3 and TRBJ1-6; D gene ambiguous. CDR1 MNHEY and CDR2 SVGEGT come from the germline V gene. The CDR3 totals 16 residues. Between the trimmed V and J ends, which lost 5 bases and 1 base, there was a span of 12 bases. The CDR3 coding sequence is TGTGCCAGCAGTCCCCGTGTGCAGTCCTATAATTCACCCCTCCACTTT. Its protein product is CASSPRVQSYNSPLHF.

The rearrangement uses TRBV28 and TRBJ1-5; possible D gene TRBD1, 5 bases. There are 16 residues in the CDR3. V was cut by 6 bases and J by 2 bases, with 17 bases left in between. The V gene's germline CDR1 is MDHEN and CDR2 SYDVKM. This CDR3 is CASRWRGGGGNQPQHF. The CDR3 nucleotides are TGTGCCAGCAGATGGAGGGGTGGTGGAGGCAATCAGCCCCAGCATTTT.

This clone was detected a few times. The chain recombines TRBV19 with TRBJ1-1; maybe TRBD1 (6 bases). There are 12 residues in the CDR3. CDR1 is LNHDA and CDR2 is SQIVND in the germline V gene (reference sequence). V lost 1 base and J lost 7, with 7 bases in between. CDR3 sequence reads: CASSIGQVEAFF. The CDR3, as DNA: TGTGCCAGTAGTATAGGACAGGTTGAAGCTTTCTTT. Full variable domain (outside the CDR3, taken from reference TRBV19 and TRBJ1-1): DGGITQSPKYLFRKEGQNVTLSCEQNLNHDAMYWYRQDPGQGLRLIYYSQIVNDFQKGDIAEGYSVSREKKESFPLTVTSAQKNPTAFYLCASSIGQVEAFFGQGTRLTVV.

Remarks on this clone: The final CDR3 position lacks the conserved phenylalanine or tryptophan, pointing to a likely read error. Because the CDR3's place on the DNA is in doubt, the DNA is left out and the CDR3 is given as listed by TCRdb. The gene calls are TRBV30 and TRBJ1-2; no DNA check was done on the table's D call, TRBD1. Germline CDR1 reads GTSNPN; CDR2 reads SVGIG (reference sequence). Ends included, the CDR3 has 13 residues. The CDR3 spells CAWSATGTGGAEC.

The chain carries TRBV29-1 and TRBJ2-2, with a weak D call TRBD1 (6 bases). V lost 4 bases and J lost 3, with 9 bases in between. The CDR3 loop spans 13 amino acids. Germline V CDR1 and CDR2: SQVTM, ANQGSEA. The CDR3 region is CSVVDSYTGELFF. CDR3 coding DNA: TGCAGCGTTGTGGACAGTTACACCGGGGAGCTGTTTTTT.

This chain joins TRBV29-1 and TRBJ2-7, with TRBD2 as a possible D gene (5 bases). Per the germline V gene, CDR1 is SQVTM and CDR2 is ANQGSEA. V was cut by 2 bases and J by 0 bases, with 8 bases left in between. The CDR3 totals 13 residues. DNA for the CDR3: TGCAGCGTTGAAAGCGGTAACTCCTACGAGCAGTACTTC. It translates to CSVESGNSYEQYF.

This chain uses TRBV6-6 with TRBJ2-7, with 12 bases lining up with TRBD2. CDR3 length equals 16 residues. CDR1 is MNHNY, CDR2 SVGAGI, per germline (reference sequence). V lost 5 bases and J lost 2; bases outside the gene matches: 7. The CDR3 protein is CASSKGLAGAPYEQYF. The DNA of the CDR3 is TGTGCCAGCAGTAAGGGACTAGCGGGTGCCCCCTACGAGCAGTACTTC.

The rearrangement uses TRBV7-8 and TRBJ1-6, with 7 positions matching TRBD1. CDR3 length equals 15 residues. CDR1 is SGHVS and CDR2 is FQNEAQ in the germline V gene. V shed 4 bases, J shed 7 bases, and the junction held 7 bases outside the gene matches. CDR3 loop: CASSSTGQLNSPLHF. The CDR3 DNA is TGTGCCAGCAGCTCAACGGGACAGCTGAATTCACCCCTCCACTTT.

The chain is built from TRBV28 and TRBJ2-7; TRBD1 might be the D (6 bases). CDR1 and CDR2 (germline): MDHEN, SYDVKM. V was shortened by 0 bases and J by 2 bases, with 20 bases between the two germline ends. This CDR3 comprises 18 residues. The CDR3 DNA follows: TGTGCCAGCAGTTTATGGCCCCCGGGACACAGCCCACCCTACGAGCAGTACTTC. This codes for CASSLWPPGHSPPYEQYF.

The J gene is TRBJ2-1, the V gene TRBV20-1, with D unclear. Germline V CDR1 and CDR2: DFQATT, SNEGSKA (reference sequence). V was pared by 5 bases and J by 7 bases, with 9 bases between. The CDR3 sequence is 11 residues long. This chain's CDR3 is CSAALVNEQFF. CDR3 bases: TGCAGTGCTGCGCTAGTTAATGAGCAGTTCTTC.

CDR3 region: CASSLPSGLRWQETQYF. In DNA form, the CDR3 reads TGTGCCAGCAGTTTACCTAGCGGACTCAGATGGCAAGAGACCCAGTACTTC. The chain joins TRBV28 to TRBJ2-5; 7 bases align to TRBD2. This CDR3 region has 17 residues. The V gene's germline CDR1 is MDHEN and CDR2 SYDVKM. The ends lost 2 bases at V and 2 bases at J; junction bases unmatched: 11.

The gene calls are TRBV6-5 and TRBJ2-3; D is perhaps TRBD2 (6 bases). The germline V and J ends were trimmed by 4 bases and 2 bases, with 13 bases remaining between them. CDR1 MNHEY and CDR2 SVGAGI come from the germline V gene. This CDR3 is built from 15 residues. The CDR3 DNA is TGTGCCAGCAGTTTCCGACTAGGCTACACAGATACGCAGTATTTT. This translates into CASSFRLGYTDTQYF.

The chain joins TRBV6-5 to TRBJ2-3; 8 bases are shared with TRBD1. Germline CDR1 MNHEY, CDR2 SVGAGI. This CDR3 comprises 14 residues. J gave up 0 bases and V 11 bases, and 7 bases lay outside the gene matches. CDR3 nucleotides: TGTGCCGGGAAGACAGGGGTCAGCACAGATACGCAGTATTTT. Translated, it gives CAGKTGVSTDTQYF.

This clone was observed a handful of times. The chain recombines TRBV4-3 with TRBJ1-2; TRBD1 might be the D (5 bases). Trimming removed 2 bases at V and 5 bases at J, with 18 bases between. Looked up from germline, CDR1 is LGHNA and CDR2 is YSLEER. This CDR3 spans 16 amino acids. CDR3 sequence reads: CASSQSYGTSGYGYTF. The CDR3 nucleotides are TGCGCCAGCAGCCAATCATACGGGACTAGTGGGTATGGCTACACCTTC.

The rearrangement uses TRBV19 and TRBJ1-1; 7 bases are a match to TRBD1. From germline, CDR1 is LNHDA and CDR2 SQIVND (reference sequence). V was clipped by 4 bases and J by 0 bases; unmatched bases: 11. This CDR3 comprises 17 residues. In nucleotides, the CDR3 is TGTGCCAGTAGTAGGGCCTTGGACAGGACAATGAACACTGAAGCTTTCTTT. Its protein product is CASSRALDRTMNTEAFF.